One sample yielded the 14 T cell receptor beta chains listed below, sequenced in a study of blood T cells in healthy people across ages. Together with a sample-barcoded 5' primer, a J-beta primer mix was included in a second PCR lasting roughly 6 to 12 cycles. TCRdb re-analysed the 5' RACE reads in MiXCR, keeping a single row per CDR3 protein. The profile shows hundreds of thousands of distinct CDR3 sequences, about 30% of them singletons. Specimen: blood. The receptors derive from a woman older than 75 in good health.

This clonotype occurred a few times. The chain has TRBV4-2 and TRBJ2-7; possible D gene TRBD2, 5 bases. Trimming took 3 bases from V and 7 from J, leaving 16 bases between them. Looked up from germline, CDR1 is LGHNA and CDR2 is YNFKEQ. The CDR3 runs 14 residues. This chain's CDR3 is CASSHGDLDNEQYF. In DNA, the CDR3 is TGTGCCAGCAGCCACGGGGATTTAGACAATGAGCAGTACTTC.

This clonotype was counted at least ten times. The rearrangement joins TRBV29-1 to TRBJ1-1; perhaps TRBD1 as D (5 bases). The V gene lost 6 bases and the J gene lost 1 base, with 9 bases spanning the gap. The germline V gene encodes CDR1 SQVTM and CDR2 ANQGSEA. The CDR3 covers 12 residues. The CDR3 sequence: CSVGRKNTEAFF. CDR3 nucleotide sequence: TGCAGCGTGGGACGGAAGAACACTGAAGCTTTCTTT.

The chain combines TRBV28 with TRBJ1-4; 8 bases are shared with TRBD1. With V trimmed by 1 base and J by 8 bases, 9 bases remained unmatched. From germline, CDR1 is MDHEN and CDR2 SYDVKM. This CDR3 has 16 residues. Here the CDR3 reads CASSLSSGTGHEKLFF. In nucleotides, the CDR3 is TGTGCCAGCAGTTTATCCTCCGGGACAGGTCACGAAAAACTGTTTTTT.

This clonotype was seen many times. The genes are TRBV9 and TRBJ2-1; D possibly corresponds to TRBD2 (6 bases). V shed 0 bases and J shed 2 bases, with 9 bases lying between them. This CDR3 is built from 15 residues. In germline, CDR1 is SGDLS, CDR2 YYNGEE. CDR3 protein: CASSVDGSTYNEQFF. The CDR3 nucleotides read TGTGCCAGCAGCGTAGACGGGAGTACCTACAATGAGCAGTTCTTC.

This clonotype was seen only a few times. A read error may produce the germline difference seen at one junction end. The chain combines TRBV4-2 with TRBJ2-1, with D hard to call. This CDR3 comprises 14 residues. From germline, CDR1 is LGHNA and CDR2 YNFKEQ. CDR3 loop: CASSQESSYNGQFF. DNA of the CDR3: TGTGCCAGCAGCCAAGAAAGCTCCTACAATGGGCAGTTCTTC.

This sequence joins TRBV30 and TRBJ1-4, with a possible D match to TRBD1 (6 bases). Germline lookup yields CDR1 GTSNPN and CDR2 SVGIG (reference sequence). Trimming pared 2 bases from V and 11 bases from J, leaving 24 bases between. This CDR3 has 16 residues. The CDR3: CAWSPHNRAGRGKLFF. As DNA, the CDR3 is TGTGCCTGGAGTCCCCACAATAGGGCAGGGAGGGGGAAACTGTTTTTT.

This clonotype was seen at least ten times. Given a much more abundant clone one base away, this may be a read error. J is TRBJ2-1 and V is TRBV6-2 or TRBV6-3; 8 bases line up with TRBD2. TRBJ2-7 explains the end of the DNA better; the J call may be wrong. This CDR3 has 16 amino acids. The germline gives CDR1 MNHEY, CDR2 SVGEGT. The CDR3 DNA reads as TGTGCCAGCAGTGGACTCGGGGGGGGGCCCTACAATGAGCAGTACTTC. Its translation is CASSGLGGGPYNEQYF.

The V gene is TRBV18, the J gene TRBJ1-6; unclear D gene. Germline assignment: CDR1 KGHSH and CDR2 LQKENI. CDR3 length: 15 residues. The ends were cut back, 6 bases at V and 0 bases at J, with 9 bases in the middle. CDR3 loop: CASSSVSSYNSPLHF. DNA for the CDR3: TGTGCCAGCTCGTCCGTGAGCTCCTATAATTCACCCCTCCACTTT.

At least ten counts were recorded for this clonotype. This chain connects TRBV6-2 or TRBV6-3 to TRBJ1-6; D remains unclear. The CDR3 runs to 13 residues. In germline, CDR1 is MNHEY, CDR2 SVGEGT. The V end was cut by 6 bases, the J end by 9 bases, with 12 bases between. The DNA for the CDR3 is TGTGCCAGCAGCGGTGATGGGAGTTCACCCCTCCACTTT. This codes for CASSGDGSSPLHF.

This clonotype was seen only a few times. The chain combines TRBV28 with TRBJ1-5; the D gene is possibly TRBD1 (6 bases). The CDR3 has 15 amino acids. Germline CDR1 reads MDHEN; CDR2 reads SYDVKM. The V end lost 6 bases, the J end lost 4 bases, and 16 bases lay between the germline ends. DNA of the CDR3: TGTGCCAGCAGGGCTGAACAGGGTTGGAATCAGCCCCAGCATTTT. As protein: CASRAEQGWNQPQHF.

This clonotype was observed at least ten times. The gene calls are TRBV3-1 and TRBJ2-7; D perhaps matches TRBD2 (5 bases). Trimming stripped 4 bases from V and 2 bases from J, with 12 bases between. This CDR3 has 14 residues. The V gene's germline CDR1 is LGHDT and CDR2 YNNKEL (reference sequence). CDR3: CASSRGELTYEQYF. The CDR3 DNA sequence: TGTGCCAGCAGCCGGGGAGAGTTGACCTACGAGCAGTACTTC.

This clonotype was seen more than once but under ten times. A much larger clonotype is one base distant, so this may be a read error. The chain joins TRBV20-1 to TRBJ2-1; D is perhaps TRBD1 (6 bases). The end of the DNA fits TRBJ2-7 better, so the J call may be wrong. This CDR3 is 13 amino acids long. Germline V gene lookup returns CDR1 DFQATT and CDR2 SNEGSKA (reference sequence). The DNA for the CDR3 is TGCAGTGCCCCGGACAGCTCCTACAATGAGCAGTACTTC. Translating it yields CSAPDSSYNEQYF.

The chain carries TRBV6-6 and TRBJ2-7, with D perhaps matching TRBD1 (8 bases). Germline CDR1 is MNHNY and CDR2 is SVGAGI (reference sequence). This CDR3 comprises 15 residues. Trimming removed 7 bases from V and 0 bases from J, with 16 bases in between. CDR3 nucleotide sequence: TGTGCCAGCACTACAGGGGGGGAAAGCTCCTACGAGCAGTACTTC. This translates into CASTTGGESSYEQYF.

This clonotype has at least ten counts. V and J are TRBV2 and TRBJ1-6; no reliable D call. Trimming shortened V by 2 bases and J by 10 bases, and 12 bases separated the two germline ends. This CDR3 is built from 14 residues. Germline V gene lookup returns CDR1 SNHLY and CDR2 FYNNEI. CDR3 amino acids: CASSELQLLSPLHF. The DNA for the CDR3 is TGTGCCAGCAGTGAACTACAGCTCCTCTCACCCCTCCACTTT.